This T cell receptor (beta chain) is from a study of radiation and T cells in renal cell carcinoma. Clones were sequenced by immunoSEQ multiplex PCR, and TCRdb holds only the in-frame ones, with some missing. The sample lists roughly 75,000 clones, 82% seen once, with 5.5% to 7.5% in the top ten. The CDR3 consists of 15 residues. Per the germline V gene, CDR1 is SGHTS and CDR2 is YDEGEE. Trimming removed 4 bases at V and 5 bases at J, with 15 bases between. The sample's time point: blood 2 weeks post-SBRT. Regarding treatment: 15 Gy SBRT to primary tumor, nephrectomy 4 weeks later. The chain recombines TRBV5-8 with TRBJ1-4; maybe TRBD1 (5 bases). The starting material was blood, obtained from a patient whose treatment included radiotherapy and nephrectomy. This receptor was obtained from a man aged 55 to 70 with renal cell carcinoma. CDR3 sequence reads: CASSIGTGDNEKLFF. CDR3 nucleotide sequence: TGTGCCAGCAGCATAGGGACTGGAGACAATGAAAAACTGTTTTTT.